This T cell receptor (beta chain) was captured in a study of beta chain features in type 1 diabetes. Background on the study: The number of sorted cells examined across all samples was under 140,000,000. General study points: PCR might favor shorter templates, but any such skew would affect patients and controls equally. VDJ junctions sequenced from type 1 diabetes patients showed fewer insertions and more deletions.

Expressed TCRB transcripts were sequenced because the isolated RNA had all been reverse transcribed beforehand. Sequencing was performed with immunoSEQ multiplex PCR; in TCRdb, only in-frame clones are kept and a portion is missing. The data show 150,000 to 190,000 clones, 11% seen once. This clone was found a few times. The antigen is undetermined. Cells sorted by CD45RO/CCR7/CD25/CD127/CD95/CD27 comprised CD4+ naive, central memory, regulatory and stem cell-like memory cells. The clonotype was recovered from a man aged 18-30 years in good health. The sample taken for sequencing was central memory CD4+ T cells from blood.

CDR3 nucleotide sequence: TGTGCCAGCAGCCCAGGCGTGGCCGGGGAGCTGTTTTTT. This codes for CASSPGVAGELFF. V gene TRBV7-7 combines with J gene TRBJ2-2; D gene uncertain. Trimming took off 5 bases at V and 6 bases at J, with 10 bases between the two ends. CDR1 is SSHAT and CDR2 is FNYEAQ in the germline V gene (reference sequence). The CDR3 length is 13 residues.